Shown below are 28 T cell receptor beta chains from a single sample sequenced in a study of T cell responses to AZD1222 COVID-19 vaccine. Sequencing was performed with immunoSEQ multiplex PCR; in TCRdb, only in-frame clones are kept and a portion is missing. The sample has some 120,000 clones, 80% to 95% seen once. The specimen was peripheral blood, collected 28 days after the second dose of the MenACWY control vaccine. These receptor sequences come from an adult who received the MenACWY meningococcal vaccine as a control.

CDR3 sequence (DNA): TGTGCCAGCAGCTTAGAACTAGCGGGGGGCAATGAGCAGTTCTTC. Amino acid sequence: CASSLELAGGNEQFF. The V and J genes are TRBV7-2 and TRBJ2-1, with 12 nucleotides matching TRBD2. The germline CDR1 and CDR2 sequences are SGHTA and FQGNSA. This CDR3 has 15 amino acids. The junction had 1 base not matched to a gene; V was cut back by 1 base and J by 6 bases.

Comment on this clone: The same CDR3 is also encoded by other DNA sequences in this sample. This chain connects TRBV7-8 to TRBJ2-5, with 7 positions matching TRBD1. V shed 4 bases and J 3 bases; nucleotides not matched to a gene: 2. This CDR3 region has 13 residues. Per the germline V gene, CDR1 is SGHVS and CDR2 is FQNEAQ. The CDR3 DNA follows: TGTGCCAGCAGCTACGACAGGGAAGAGACCCAGTACTTC. Encoded protein: CASSYDREETQYF.

This chain joins TRBV20-1 and TRBJ2-3; 12 bases fit TRBD2. CDR3 length equals 16 residues. Trimming at V came to 6 bases and at J to 0 bases, leaving 7 bases not matched to a gene. Germline V CDR1 and CDR2: DFQATT, SNEGSKA (reference sequence). The CDR3 loop is CSASVTSGGSTDTQYF. DNA for the CDR3: TGCAGTGCAAGTGTGACTAGCGGGGGTAGCACAGATACGCAGTATTTT.

The chain has TRBV19 and TRBJ1-3; unclear D gene. The CDR3 runs 14 residues. Trimming cost V 6 bases and J 0 bases, with 9 bases left between them. Per the germline V gene, CDR1 is LNHDA and CDR2 is SQIVND (reference sequence). The CDR3 nucleotides read TGTGCCAGTAGCCGAGGGAACTCTGGAAACACCATATATTTT. Its protein product is CASSRGNSGNTIYF.

The chain combines TRBV5-6 with TRBJ2-7; D gene ambiguous. Deletions cut 4 bases from V and 6 bases from J, with 14 bases between. Germline lookup yields CDR1 SGHDT and CDR2 YYEEEE. This CDR3 contains 13 residues. CDR3 sequence reads: CASSHLSFGEQYF. The CDR3 DNA follows: TGTGCCAGCAGCCACTTGAGTTTCGGCGAGCAGTACTTC.

Worth noting for this clone: One end of the junction varies from germline; a read error may be responsible. The chain employs TRBV28 and TRBJ1-1; no definite D call. Germline lookup yields CDR1 MDHEN and CDR2 SYDVKM. CDR3 size: 13 residues. The DNA for the CDR3 is TGTGCCAGCAGTAGTCAAATACGGACTCCTAGTCCCTTT. The encoded protein is CASSSQIRTPSPF.

The rearrangement links TRBV10-1 to TRBJ2-5; TRBD2 matches 8 bases. Germline V lookup: CDR1 WNHNN, CDR2 SYGVQD (reference sequence). This CDR3 region has 15 residues. The V gene end was trimmed by 3 bases and the J gene end by 5 bases; junction bases not matched to a gene: 8. CDR3 region: CASSDPSGGVETQYF. The DNA for the CDR3 is TGCGCCAGCAGTGATCCCAGCGGGGGAGTTGAGACCCAGTACTTC.

This clone was detected only once. This rearrangement joins TRBV11-1 to TRBJ2-5, with TRBD2 identical over 8 bases. The CDR3 spans 16 residues. Trimming cost V 6 bases and J 4 bases; bases outside gene matches: 13. Germline lookup yields CDR1 SGHAT and CDR2 FQDESV (reference sequence). The CDR3 DNA is TGTGCCAGCAGTCTTGGGGCGAGCGGGAGCGGAGAGACCCAGTACTTC. Amino acids: CASSLGASGSGETQYF.

The genes are TRBV19 and TRBJ1-5; unclear D gene. The V gene's germline CDR1 is LNHDA and CDR2 SQIVND (reference sequence). V was trimmed by 7 bases and J by 7 bases, leaving 20 bases between them. CDR3 size: 15 residues. CDR3 coding DNA: TGTGCCAGTACCAACATTTTGGGGTTGGAACAGCCCCAGCATTTT. Amino acid sequence: CASTNILGLEQPQHF.

The chain carries TRBV2 and TRBJ2-2; D gene ambiguous. Germline-derived CDR1 and CDR2 are SNHLY and FYNNEI. The CDR3 has 15 amino acids. V dropped 1 base and J dropped 2 bases, with 8 bases sitting between them. The CDR3 sequence: CASSEEAGNTGELFF. CDR3 DNA: TGTGCCAGCAGTGAAGAGGCTGGAAACACCGGGGAGCTGTTTTTT.

J is TRBJ2-1 and V is TRBV6-5, with a possible D match to TRBD1 (6 bases). Germline lookup yields CDR1 MNHEY and CDR2 SVGAGI. V lost 0 bases, J lost 7 bases, and 16 bases lay in between. The CDR3 spans 16 residues. CDR3 in DNA: TGTGCCAGCAGTTACTCCGGACAGACCTTAAGGAATGAGCAGTTCTTC. It is translated as CASSYSGQTLRNEQFF.

V and J are TRBV6-1 and TRBJ1-4, with D possibly being TRBD1 (6 bases). V lost 0 bases to trimming and J lost 7 bases, with 15 bases between them. The CDR3 length is 16 residues. Germline CDR1 and CDR2: MNHNS and SASEGT. The CDR3 protein is CASSEARMGAGEKLFF. CDR3 DNA sequence: TGTGCCAGCAGTGAAGCCCGCATGGGGGCGGGTGAAAAACTGTTTTTT.

V and J are TRBV2 and TRBJ2-7; D unclear. Per germline, CDR1 SNHLY and CDR2 FYNNEI. The CDR3 sequence is 18 residues long. Trimming pared 1 base from V and 0 bases from J, leaving 19 bases between. CDR3 in DNA: TGTGCCAGCAGTGAAGAGTGGTTGGGCAGCTTCAGCTCCTACGAGCAGTACGTC. Its protein product is CASSEEWLGSFSSYEQYV.

The rearrangement joins TRBV30 to TRBJ2-1; D is perhaps TRBD2 (6 bases). With 3 bases removed from V and 6 bases from J, the gap between germline ends came to 9 bases. The CDR3 contains 12 residues. From germline, CDR1 is GTSNPN and CDR2 SVGIG (reference sequence). In DNA, the CDR3 is TGTGCCTGGAGCGGGAGCCTCAATGAGCAGTTCTTC. Translated: CAWSGSLNEQFF. The whole variable domain, filled in from reference TRBV30 and TRBJ2-1, reads SQTIHQWPATLVQPVGSPLSLECTVEGTSNPNLYWYRQAAGRGLQLLFYSVGIGQISSEVPQNLSASRPQDRQFILSSKKLLLSDSGFYLCAWSGSLNEQFFGPGTRLTVL.

The chain uses TRBV4-1 and TRBJ2-4; 7 bases fit TRBD1. CDR1 is MGHRA, CDR2 YSYEKL, per germline. After removal of 4 bases from V and 0 bases from J, the junction contained 12 bases not matched to a gene. The CDR3 extends over 18 amino acids. CDR3 region: CASSPSPGGLLAKNIQYF. The CDR3 nucleotides are TGCGCCAGCAGCCCTAGCCCAGGGGGATTATTAGCCAAAAACATTCAGTACTTC.

V gene TRBV6-5 combines with J gene TRBJ1-4; D is undetermined. With 7 bases removed from V and 2 bases from J, the gap between germline ends came to 11 bases. CDR3 length: 14 residues. Germline values: CDR1 MNHEY, CDR2 SVGAGI. In nucleotides, the CDR3 is TGTGCCAGCACCACGGACCCCACTAATGAAAAACTGTTTTTT. It translates to CASTTDPTNEKLFF.

The chain couples TRBV9 to TRBJ1-1; no clear D gene. V was clipped by 2 bases and J by 1 base, with 9 bases between them. The CDR3 has 14 residues. Germline V CDR1 and CDR2: SGDLS, YYNGEE. The CDR3 coding sequence is TGTGCCAGCAGCGTTCCTTCCCCGAACACTGAAGCTTTCTTT. It yields the protein CASSVPSPNTEAFF. The whole variable domain, remainder taken from reference TRBV9 and TRBJ1-1, is DSGVTQTPKHLITATGQRVTLRCSPRSGDLSVYWYQQSLDQGLQFLIQYYNGEERAKGNILERFSAQQFPDLHSELNLSSLELGDSALYFCASSVPSPNTEAFFGQGTRLTVV.

The rearrangement links TRBV24-1 to TRBJ2-2; the D is unclear. The CDR3 covers 14 residues. Germline V gives CDR1 KGHDR, CDR2 SFDVKD. Trimming shortened V by 1 base and J by 6 bases, and 8 bases separated the two germline ends. The CDR3 protein is CATSDLPPPGELFF. The CDR3, as DNA: TGTGCCACCAGTGATTTACCCCCCCCCGGGGAGCTGTTTTTT.

CDR3 DNA sequence: TGTGCCAGCAGCTCCCGAGCGGGACGGAACAATCAGCCCCAGCATTTT. It specifies CASSSRAGRNNQPQHF. The gene calls are TRBV5-8 and TRBJ1-5, with D maybe TRBD1 (5 bases). V was cut by 3 bases and J by 3 bases, with 16 bases left in between. CDR1 SGHTS and CDR2 YDEGEE come from the germline V gene. CDR3 size: 16 residues.

This clone came up a few times. The chain recombines TRBV7-9 with TRBJ1-5, with D unclear. The CDR3 spans 15 residues. Trimming pared 4 bases from V and 4 bases from J, leaving 14 bases between. Germline assignment: CDR1 SEHNR and CDR2 FQNEAQ (reference sequence). CDR3 nucleotides: TGTGCCAGCAGCTCCGGACTTGTATTGAATCAGCCCCAGCATTTT. This codes for CASSSGLVLNQPQHF.

In its sample, this clone was seen a few times. The J gene is TRBJ1-1, the V gene TRBV10-1; the D is unclear. The germline gives CDR1 WNHNN, CDR2 SYGVQD (reference sequence). The V end lost 0 bases, the J end lost 4 bases, and 9 bases lay between the germline ends. The CDR3 is 14 amino acids. CDR3 nucleotide sequence: TGCGCCAGCAGTGAGTCGACTGGGAGCACTGAAGCTTTCTTT. It specifies CASSESTGSTEAFF.

With respect to this clone: The junction departs from the called germline gene at one end, perhaps through a read error. This chain joins TRBV30 and TRBJ1-4; D is possibly TRBD1 (6 bases). Germline CDR1 GTSNPN, CDR2 SVGIG (reference sequence). The CDR3 sequence is 14 residues long. DNA of the CDR3: TGTGCCTGGAGTTGGGGGCAGGGGATGGAGCCGGCAAATTTT. It is translated as CAWSWGQGMEPANF.

J is TRBJ2-5 and V is TRBV19; perhaps D is TRBD1 or TRBD2 (5 bases each). The CDR3 is 16 residues long. V lost 6 bases, J lost 5 bases, and 22 bases lay in between. Germline V gives CDR1 LNHDA, CDR2 SQIVND (reference sequence). CDR3 residues: CASRSTGTPGGETQYF. CDR3 sequence (DNA): TGTGCCAGTAGGTCTACCGGGACCCCCGGCGGGGAGACCCAGTACTTC.

This clone has just one count. This chain links TRBV28 with TRBJ2-1; TRBD2 agrees at 8 bases. This CDR3 comprises 11 residues. The junction had 3 bases not matched to a gene; V was cut back by 7 bases and J by 10 bases. Germline assignment: CDR1 MDHEN and CDR2 SYDVKM. This CDR3 reads CASTRGGEQFF. The CDR3 DNA reads as TGTGCCAGCACCCGCGGGGGGGAGCAGTTCTTC.

V and J are TRBV28 and TRBJ2-3; D is uncertain. Germline V gives CDR1 MDHEN, CDR2 SYDVKM. V was shortened by 5 bases and J by 6 bases, with 6 bases between the two germline ends. The CDR3 extends over 11 amino acids. CDR3 in amino acids: CASSGSDTQYF. The DNA for the CDR3 is TGTGCCAGCAGTGGAAGTGATACGCAGTATTTT.

The chain carries TRBV24-1 and TRBJ2-5; a possible D gene is TRBD2 (5 bases). This CDR3 has 12 residues. V lost 7 bases to trimming and J lost 3 bases, with 8 bases between them. Per germline, CDR1 KGHDR and CDR2 SFDVKD. The CDR3 DNA is TGTGCCACCAGCCAGAGGGAAGAGACCCAGTACTTC. It translates to CATSQREETQYF.

J is TRBJ1-1 and V is TRBV5-7; 7 bases map to TRBD1. TRBV5-7 is marked as an open reading frame, function uncertain. This CDR3 has 16 amino acids. V lost 3 bases and J lost 1; bases outside the gene matches: 9. CDR3 sequence reads: CASSYPDRLTNTEAFF. CDR3 coding DNA: TGTGCCAGCAGCTACCCGGACAGGTTGACGAACACTGAAGCTTTCTTT.

V and J are TRBV5-1 and TRBJ2-5, with 10 bases that match TRBD1. CDR3 length equals 14 residues. Germline CDR1 is SGHRS and CDR2 is YFSETQ. The J segment lost 5 bases and the V segment lost 3 bases, leaving 4 bases of the junction unmatched. The chain's CDR3 is CASSSTGGDETQYF. The CDR3 DNA reads TGCGCCAGCAGCTCGACAGGGGGCGATGAGACCCAGTACTTC.